The 30 T cell receptor beta chains below all came from one sample that was sequenced in a study of naive and memory T cell subsets. Four PCR rounds used nested alpha and beta constant region primers plus the SP2 primer. TCRdb ran MiXCR on the 5' RACE reads and lists one entry per CDR3 protein. Here the sample spans tens of thousands of distinct CDR3 sequences, 8% being singletons. A UMI-containing oligonucleotide was joined by 3' ligation to the TCR cDNA template. The receptor set was obtained from a female donor in good health.

This clonotype turned up a few times. The chain is built from TRBV5-1 and TRBJ2-7, with 10 bases aligning to TRBD2. Trimming took 0 bases from V and 0 from J; bases not matched to a gene: 6. Germline CDR1 and CDR2: SGHRS and YFSETQ. The CDR3 runs to 17 residues. This CDR3 reads CASSLVSSGGSSYEQYF. For the CDR3, the DNA is TGCGCCAGCAGCTTGGTTTCTAGCGGGGGAAGCTCCTACGAGCAGTACTTC.

This clonotype has ten or more counts. V gene TRBV7-9 combines with J gene TRBJ1-4, with D possibly matching TRBD1 (5 bases). CDR1 and CDR2 (germline): SEHNR, FQNEAQ (reference sequence). This CDR3 has 17 residues. V lost 2 bases and J lost 1, with 14 bases in between. The CDR3 sequence: CASSLRREGLTNEKLFF. CDR3 DNA sequence: TGTGCCAGCAGCTTACGACGGGAGGGGCTAACTAATGAAAAACTGTTTTTT.

This clonotype has ten or more counts. The V and J genes are TRBV28 and TRBJ1-5, with 8 nucleotides matching TRBD1. CDR1 is MDHEN, CDR2 SYDVKM, per germline. CDR3 length equals 17 residues. The J segment lost 0 bases and the V segment lost 6 bases, leaving 10 bases of the junction unmatched. The DNA for the CDR3 is TGTGCCAGCAGCCCATTAGGACAGGGCCATAGCAATCAGCCCCAGCATTTT. Residues: CASSPLGQGHSNQPQHF.

Ten or more counts support this clonotype. The J gene is TRBJ1-2, the V gene TRBV18; D is possibly TRBD1 (5 bases). Germline CDR1 is KGHSH and CDR2 is LQKENI. The V end lost 5 bases, the J end lost 7 bases, and 11 bases lay between the germline ends. The CDR3 sequence is 12 residues long. The CDR3 sequence: CASSFRQLGYTF. The CDR3 DNA reads as TGTGCCAGCTCATTCCGACAGCTTGGCTACACCTTC.

This clonotype was found a few times. The genes are TRBV5-1 and TRBJ2-4; 11 bases are a match to TRBD2. Per germline, CDR1 SGHRS and CDR2 YFSETQ. The CDR3 loop spans 15 amino acids. Trimming removed 4 bases from V and 6 bases from J; junction bases left unmatched: 6. The CDR3 here is CASSPVSGGANIQYF. For the CDR3, the DNA is TGCGCCAGCAGCCCAGTTAGCGGGGGGGCAAACATTCAGTACTTC.

This clonotype came up a few times. The V and J genes are TRBV20-1 and TRBJ1-5; weak D call: TRBD1 (6 bases). This CDR3 has 14 residues. Trimming took 6 bases from V and 3 from J, leaving 15 bases between them. CDR1 DFQATT and CDR2 SNEGSKA come from the germline V gene (reference sequence). The CDR3 reads CSAQHRDINQPQHF. The CDR3 nucleotides are TGCAGTGCGCAACACCGGGACATCAATCAGCCCCAGCATTTT.

In this sample, this clonotype turned up a few times. V gene TRBV29-1 combines with J gene TRBJ2-1, with D maybe TRBD2 (6 bases). V lost 5 bases and J lost 0, with 11 bases in between. CDR3 length: 14 amino acids. CDR1 is SQVTM, CDR2 ANQGSEA, per germline. This chain's CDR3 is CSVSSASSYNEQFF. The CDR3 region has the DNA TGCAGCGTTTCTAGCGCTAGCTCCTACAATGAGCAGTTCTTC.

This clonotype was detected only a few times. The V gene is TRBV7-2, the J gene TRBJ1-3, with 9 positions matching TRBD1. The CDR3 is 16 residues long. Germline V gene lookup returns CDR1 SGHTA and CDR2 FQGNSA. V shed 5 bases, J shed 3 bases, and the junction held 8 bases outside the gene matches. The CDR3 region has the DNA TGTGCCAGCAGCCCGAGGGACAGGGCTTTTGGAAACACCATATATTTT. Translated: CASSPRDRAFGNTIYF.

This clonotype was detected only a few times. The chain combines TRBV5-1 with TRBJ2-7; TRBD1 agrees at 9 bases. Germline CDR1 is SGHRS and CDR2 is YFSETQ. Trimming at V came to 4 bases and at J to 4 bases, leaving 6 bases not matched to a gene. The CDR3 loop spans 14 amino acids. The CDR3 region has the DNA TGCGCCAGCAGCCCCGGGACAGGGCAATACGAGCAGTACTTC. This codes for CASSPGTGQYEQYF.

On this clonotype: A much larger clone differs by one base, so this may be a read error. This sequence joins TRBV7-3 and TRBJ1-1; the match to TRBD1 covers 8 bases. Losses at the gene ends were 5 bases for V and 4 bases for J; bases not matched to a gene: 6. The germline gives CDR1 SGHTA, CDR2 FQGTGA. The CDR3 covers 14 residues. The CDR3 spells CASSAFQGATEAFF. For the CDR3, the DNA is TGTGCCAGCAGCGCGTTTCAGGGGGCCACTGAAGCTTTCTTT.

This clonotype was seen at least ten times. V is TRBV24-1 and J is TRBJ2-4, with TRBD1 matching over 9 bases. CDR1 KGHDR and CDR2 SFDVKD come from the germline V gene. This CDR3 has 14 residues. J lost 4 bases, V lost 7 bases, and 4 bases had no gene match. As DNA, the CDR3 is TGTGCCACCAGCCCCGGGACAGGGAAAAACATTCAGTACTTC. Its translation is CATSPGTGKNIQYF.

This clonotype has more than one count but fewer than ten. The rearrangement joins TRBV29-1 to TRBJ2-5, with D perhaps matching TRBD2 (5 bases). Germline CDR1 and CDR2: SQVTM and ANQGSEA. The CDR3 contains 14 residues. The germline V and J ends were trimmed by 0 bases and 1 base, with 9 bases remaining between them. CDR3 loop: CSVEDEGSQETQYF. CDR3 nucleotide sequence: TGCAGCGTTGAAGATGAGGGTAGCCAAGAGACCCAGTACTTC.

This clonotype was picked up a small number of times. V is TRBV2 and J is TRBJ2-1; 10 bases agree with TRBD2. Trimming took 4 bases from V and 7 from J; bases not matched to a gene: 4. Per the germline V gene, CDR1 is SNHLY and CDR2 is FYNNEI. The CDR3 has 14 amino acids. The CDR3 is CASSGAGGVNEQFF. CDR3 bases: TGTGCCAGCAGTGGAGCGGGAGGGGTTAATGAGCAGTTCTTC.

This clonotype has a handful of counts. The chain recombines TRBV27 with TRBJ2-1; D is uncertain. Germline CDR1 reads MNHEY; CDR2 reads SMNVEV (reference sequence). Deletions cut 7 bases from V and 8 bases from J, with 15 bases between. This CDR3 spans 13 amino acids. CDR3 residues: CASKIFPAHEQFF. The CDR3 DNA is TGTGCCAGCAAAATCTTCCCGGCCCATGAGCAGTTCTTC.

This chain links TRBV7-3 with TRBJ2-5; 9 nucleotides agree with TRBD1. CDR1 SGHTA and CDR2 FQGTGA come from the germline V gene. The CDR3 loop spans 19 amino acids. Germline trimming cut 4 bases from V and 2 bases from J; bases unmatched to any gene: 17. CDR3 nucleotides: TGTGCCAGCAGCTCCGGGACAGGGACGAATCTCGCTCGGCAAGAGACCCAGTACTTC. Encoded protein: CASSSGTGTNLARQETQYF. The variable domain in full, with the rest retrieved from reference TRBV7-3 and TRBJ2-5, is GAGVSQTPSNKVTEKGKYVELRCDPISGHTALYWYRQSLGQGPEFLIYFQGTGAADDSGLPNDRFFAVRPEGSVSTLKIQRTERGDSAVYLCASSSGTGTNLARQETQYFGPGTRLLVL.

The V gene is TRBV28, the J gene TRBJ2-7, with D possibly matching TRBD2 (5 bases). This CDR3 contains 15 residues. Germline-derived CDR1 and CDR2 are MDHEN and SYDVKM. Trimming took 7 bases from V and 4 from J, leaving 20 bases between them. For the CDR3, the DNA is TGTGCCAGCAAGATTGAGGGTAGGGCTAAATACGAGCAGTACTTC. Its protein product is CASKIEGRAKYEQYF.

The chain recombines TRBV14 with TRBJ2-7; no reliable D call. This CDR3 is 14 amino acids long. Trimming removed 0 bases at V and 5 bases at J, with 11 bases between. CDR1 and CDR2 (germline): SGHDN, FVKESK. The CDR3 DNA sequence: TGTGCCAGCAGCCAAGAACAGCCAGTGGACGAGCAGTACTTC. This encodes CASSQEQPVDEQYF. The full variable domain, with the rest looked up from reference TRBV14 and TRBJ2-7, is EAGVTQFPSHSVIEKGQTVTLRCDPISGHDNLYWYRRVMGKEIKFLLHFVKESKQDESGMPNNRFLAERTGGTYSTLKVQPAELEDSGVYFCASSQEQPVDEQYFGPGTRLTVT.

This clonotype occurred many times. The gene calls are TRBV7-9 and TRBJ1-6, with D perhaps TRBD1 (5 bases). Trimming pared 2 bases from V and 7 bases from J, leaving 12 bases between. Germline CDR1 SEHNR, CDR2 FQNEAQ (reference sequence). The CDR3 covers 15 residues. The CDR3 coding sequence is TGTGCCAGCAGCTTATCAGGGACCCTAAATTCACCCCTCCACTTT. It specifies CASSLSGTLNSPLHF.

The genes are TRBV19 and TRBJ2-3, with 10 bases that match TRBD2. With 6 bases clipped from V and 9 bases from J, the junction kept 12 bases outside the gene matches. The germline gives CDR1 LNHDA, CDR2 SQIVND (reference sequence). The length of the CDR3 is 15 residues. The CDR3 sequence is CASSTSGDPWETQYF. The CDR3 DNA reads TGTGCCAGTAGCACTAGCGGGGACCCTTGGGAGACGCAGTATTTT.

This clonotype has more than one count but fewer than ten. The V gene is TRBV29-1, the J gene TRBJ2-2; 10 nucleotides line up with TRBD2. Germline V gene data show CDR1 as SQVTM and CDR2 as ANQGSEA. V was clipped by 5 bases and J by 4 bases; unmatched bases: 7. This CDR3 region has 15 residues. The CDR3 DNA sequence: TGCAGCGTTTCGGGACTAGCGCGGGCCACCGGGGAGCTGTTTTTT. This gives the protein CSVSGLARATGELFF.

The chain carries TRBV18 and TRBJ2-6; no firm D call. CDR1 is KGHSH, CDR2 LQKENI, per germline. Trimming took 6 bases from V and 4 from J, leaving 7 bases between them. The length of the CDR3 is 13 residues. The CDR3 region is CASSPQGANVLTF. CDR3 nucleotides: TGTGCCAGCTCCCCGCAAGGGGCCAACGTCCTGACTTTC.

The chain uses TRBV9 and TRBJ1-5; D is unclear. V was shortened by 2 bases and J by 0 bases, with 3 bases between the two germline ends. CDR3 length equals 13 residues. The germline gives CDR1 SGDLS, CDR2 YYNGEE. CDR3 in DNA: TGTGCCAGCAGCGTCAATAGCAATCAGCCCCAGCATTTT. This translates into CASSVNSNQPQHF.

This CDR3 is CASSARPSGESAKNIQYF. The CDR3 DNA reads TGTGCCAGCAGCGCCCGCCCTAGCGGGGAATCAGCCAAAAACATTCAGTACTTC. The chain joins TRBV9 to TRBJ2-4; 9 nucleotides align to TRBD2. In germline, CDR1 is SGDLS, CDR2 YYNGEE. V shed 3 bases and J 0 bases; nucleotides not matched to a gene: 10. The CDR3 has 18 residues.

In its sample, this clonotype was seen a few times. The V and J genes are TRBV7-2 and TRBJ2-7; 9 nucleotides align to TRBD2. V shed 2 bases and J 3 bases; nucleotides not matched to a gene: 14. The V gene's germline CDR1 is SGHTA and CDR2 FQGNSA. The CDR3 covers 18 residues. The CDR3 nucleotides are TGTGCCAGCAGCTTATATCCCAGGAGGACTAGCGCTGACTACGAGCAGTACTTC. Amino acid sequence: CASSLYPRRTSADYEQYF.

This chain joins TRBV14 and TRBJ2-7, with D perhaps matching TRBD1 (5 bases). V shed 0 bases and J shed 9 bases, with 9 bases lying between them. Germline lookup yields CDR1 SGHDN and CDR2 FVKESK. There are 12 residues in the CDR3. CDR3 sequence (DNA): TGTGCCAGCAGCCAAGACTCAAGGGGGCAGTACTTC. Its protein is CASSQDSRGQYF.

This clonotype has more than one count but fewer than ten. The V gene is TRBV7-9, the J gene TRBJ1-1, with a possible D match to TRBD1 (6 bases). V was trimmed by 5 bases and J by 1 base, leaving 11 bases between them. This CDR3 is built from 14 residues. Germline V gene data show CDR1 as SEHNR and CDR2 as FQNEAQ (reference sequence). CDR3 nucleotides: TGTGCCAGCAGCCAACAGGGCGAGAACACTGAAGCTTTCTTT. It codes for CASSQQGENTEAFF.

V usage is TRBV7-9 and J usage is TRBJ1-2, with TRBD1 identical over 8 bases. After removal of 4 bases from V and 8 bases from J, the junction contained 12 bases not matched to a gene. The CDR3 has 15 residues. CDR1 and CDR2 (germline): SEHNR, FQNEAQ (reference sequence). In DNA form, the CDR3 reads TGTGCCAGCAGCTCCCCCCTCGGACAGGGTTGGGGCTACACCTTC. Its protein is CASSSPLGQGWGYTF.

The sample holds many counts of this clonotype. The chain combines TRBV3-1 with TRBJ2-4; 7 bases agree with TRBD1. The V segment lost 3 bases and the J segment 6 bases; nucleotides outside the gene matches: 14. The CDR3 is 17 residues long. Germline V gene lookup returns CDR1 LGHDT and CDR2 YNNKEL (reference sequence). The CDR3 region has the DNA TGTGCCAGCAGCCAGAGGCCCACAGGGGTAGGGCGAAACATTCAGTACTTC. It is translated as CASSQRPTGVGRNIQYF.

J is TRBJ1-1 and V is TRBV6-1; tentative D call: TRBD1 (5 bases). There are 13 residues in the CDR3. Germline V gene lookup returns CDR1 MNHNS and CDR2 SASEGT. The V end was cut by 2 bases, the J end by 11 bases, with 15 bases between. The DNA of the CDR3 is TGTGCCAGCAGTGAATATGACCGTGAGGGGGCTTTCTTT. Translating gives CASSEYDREGAFF.

CDR3 sequence: CASSLIIGQAGGEQYF. In nucleotides, the CDR3 is TGTGCCAGCAGCTTAATCATCGGACAGGCCGGCGGGGAGCAGTACTTC. V usage is TRBV11-1 and J usage is TRBJ2-7, with TRBD1 identical over 7 bases. Trimming cost V 2 bases and J 7 bases; bases outside gene matches: 14. Germline V gene lookup returns CDR1 SGHAT and CDR2 FQDESV (reference sequence). The CDR3 runs 16 residues.